These T cell receptor beta chains were read from a single sample in a study of shared clonotypes between healthy human individuals. TCRdb's copy holds only in-frame clones and misses some; the assay was immunoSEQ multiplex PCR. Here the sample spans fewer than 850,000 clones, 72% being singletons. Sequenced: memory CD4+ T cells sorted from blood. The receptors stem from a woman younger than 45 in good health. CDR3s include the opening cysteine and the closing phenylalanine or tryptophan. Fields, in order: V gene, J gene, clone size, D gene, CDR3 protein, CDR3 DNA. D genes are given only for firm matches. The listing skips clone size in some rows; elsewhere it reads once, few, many or a size class.

TRBV6-4,TRBJ2-7,few,TRBD1,CASTDRATDYEQYF,TGTGCCAGCACCGACAGGGCGACGGACTACGAGCAGTACTTC
TRBV30,TRBJ2-7,once,.,CAWSHPGTATYEQYF,TGTGCCTGGAGTCATCCCGGGACCGCGACCTACGAGCAGTACTTC
TRBV6-4,TRBJ1-1,.,.,CASSDSVGNTEAFF,TGTGCCAGCAGTGACTCTGTAGGGAACACTGAAGCTTTCTTT
TRBV21-1,TRBJ1-5,once,.,CASTPGISNQPQHF,TGTGCCAGCACCCCCGGGATAAGCAATCAGCCCCAGCATTTT
TRBV27,TRBJ2-1,.,TRBD2,CASSQPTGSTSAGGLGIEQFF,TGTGCCAGCAGTCAACCCACAGGGTCGACTAGCGCGGGAGGGTTGGGGATTGAGCAGTTCTTC
TRBV2,TRBJ1-5,.,.,CASSQVLSNQPQHF,TGTGCCAGCAGCCAGGTACTAAGCAATCAGCCCCAGCATTTT
TRBV2,TRBJ2-6,.,.,CASRKLYLTSGANVLTF,TGTGCCAGCAGGAAGCTGTATTTGACCTCTGGGGCCAACGTCCTGACTTTC
TRBV29-1,TRBJ2-4,.,TRBD2,CSAGGTSGRAANIQYF,TGCAGCGCTGGAGGGACTAGCGGGAGGGCCGCAAACATTCAGTACTTC
TRBV9,TRBJ2-3,once,TRBD2,CASSVRAGAADTQYF,TGTGCCAGCAGCGTACGAGCGGGAGCCGCAGATACGCAGTATTTT
TRBV9,TRBJ1-3,.,.,CASSVGAAGNTIYF,TGTGCCAGCAGCGTAGGGGCGGCTGGAAACACCATATATTTT
TRBV27,TRBJ2-2,.,.,CASSSWGSGTGELFF,TGTGCCAGCAGTTCCTGGGGGTCGGGCACCGGGGAGCTGTTTTTT
TRBV7-2,TRBJ2-5,once,.,CASSTRTTETQYF,TGTGCCAGCAGTACCCGGACAACGGAGACCCAGTACTTC
TRBV28,TRBJ2-1,.,.,CASWTAYNEQFF,TGTGCCAGCTGGACAGCTTACAATGAGCAGTTCTTC
TRBV7-2,TRBJ2-6,few,.,CASRPNSSGANVLTF,TGTGCCAGCAGACCTAACAGCTCTGGGGCCAACGTCCTGACTTTC
TRBV6-1,TRBJ2-1,.,TRBD1,CASKEAAGGRQFF,TGTGCCAGCAAAGAGGCGGCAGGGGGCAGACAGTTCTTC
TRBV11-2,TRBJ2-1,.,TRBD2,CASSSWTSGIIEQFF,TGTGCCAGCAGCTCCTGGACTAGCGGGATTATTGAGCAGTTCTTC
TRBV28,TRBJ2-3,.,TRBD2,CASSLNPVAGASTDTQYF,TGTGCCAGCAGCCTTAACCCTGTAGCGGGGGCAAGCACAGATACGCAGTATTTT
TRBV5-6,TRBJ2-7,.,.,CASRLGHLVNYEQYF,TGTGCCAGCAGATTGGGACATTTGGTAAACTACGAGCAGTACTTC
TRBV2,TRBJ2-2,few,TRBD2,CASTGQASGSGELFF,TGTGCCAGCACCGGCCAGGCTAGCGGTAGCGGGGAGCTGTTTTTT
TRBV27,TRBJ2-7,.,.,CASSLNGVFAPYEQYF,TGTGCCAGCAGTTTAAACGGGGTTTTCGCCCCCTACGAGCAGTACTTC
TRBV9,TRBJ2-5,.,TRBD2,CASSVAGLASETQYF,TGTGCCAGCAGCGTAGCGGGACTAGCGAGCGAGACCCAGTACTTC
TRBV7-8,TRBJ2-2,.,.,CASSLAAGTNTGELFF,TGTGCCAGCAGCTTAGCGGCAGGCACGAACACCGGGGAGCTGTTTTTT
TRBV19,TRBJ1-2,.,.,CASSIAVNYGYTF,TGTGCCAGTAGTATAGCTGTGAACTATGGCTACACCTTC
TRBV5-1,TRBJ2-7,.,.,CASSLSQGYEQYF,TGCGCCAGCAGCCTATCACAGGGCTACGAGCAGTACTTC
TRBV20-1,TRBJ2-1,many,.,CSATRVNEQFF,TGCAGTGCAACTAGGGTCAATGAGCAGTTCTTC
TRBV28,TRBJ1-5,.,TRBD1,CASHRTGSNQPQHF,TGTGCCAGCCATCGGACAGGTAGTAATCAGCCCCAGCATTTT
TRBV7-3,TRBJ2-7,.,TRBD2,CASSPGGRLYEQYF,TGTGCCAGCTCCCCGGGCGGGAGGTTGTACGAGCAGTACTTC
TRBV2,TRBJ2-4,.,.,CASSDRSAGLAKNIQYF,TGTGCCAGCAGCGATCGGTCGGCAGGGCTAGCCAAAAACATTCAGTACTTC
TRBV21-1,TRBJ2-1,.,.,CASSKRELAGTDNEQFF,TGTGCCAGCAGCAAAAGGGAGCTAGCGGGAACTGACAATGAGCAGTTCTTC
TRBV29-1,TRBJ1-1,.,TRBD1,CSVEERQGVPAFF,TGCAGCGTTGAAGAACGACAGGGGGTTCCAGCTTTCTTT
TRBV6-5,TRBJ2-3,few,.,CASSFRTGDTQYF,TGTGCCAGCAGTTTCAGAACCGGGGATACGCAGTATTTT
TRBV28,TRBJ2-3,.,.,CASHQGSTDTQYF,TGTGCCAGTCACCAGGGATCCACAGATACGCAGTATTTT
TRBV4-1,TRBJ2-7,.,TRBD2,CASSQGFQRDYEQYF,TGCGCCAGCAGCCAAGGTTTCCAGCGGGACTACGAGCAGTACTTC
TRBV28,TRBJ2-1,.,.,CASSSQYYEQFF,TGTGCCAGCAGTTCCCAGTACTATGAGCAGTTCTTC
TRBV5-1,TRBJ2-4,.,TRBD1,CASSYRLDRGNIQYF,TGCGCCAGCAGCTACAGACTTGACAGGGGAAACATTCAGTACTTC
TRBV19,TRBJ2-7,.,TRBD1,CASSKGQGAYEQYF,TGTGCCAGTAGCAAGGGACAGGGGGCGTACGAGCAGTACTTC
TRBV7-9,TRBJ2-7,.,TRBD2,CASSGSGKVEQYF,TGTGCCAGCAGCGGTAGCGGGAAGGTCGAGCAGTACTTC
TRBV6-6,TRBJ1-2,.,.,CASSYGGTANYGYTF,TGTGCCAGCAGTTACGGGGGGACGGCTAACTATGGCTACACCTTC
TRBV5-1,TRBJ2-1,.,TRBD2,CASSTGLADNEQFF,TGCGCCAGCAGCACGGGACTAGCGGACAATGAGCAGTTCTTC
TRBV11-2,TRBJ2-7,.,TRBD1,CASSERTGEGEQYF,TGTGCCAGCAGCGAAAGGACAGGGGAGGGTGAGCAGTACTTC
TRBV7-9,TRBJ1-2,once,.,CASSLDGGVGYTF,TGTGCCAGCAGCTTAGACGGAGGCGTCGGCTACACCTTC
TRBV15,TRBJ2-3,.,.,CATSRDQGTDTQYF,TGTGCCACCAGCAGAGATCAGGGAACAGATACGCAGTATTTT
TRBV2,TRBJ1-4,.,TRBD1,CASSPRPGTGVEKLFF,TGTGCCAGCAGTCCCCGACCCGGGACAGGGGTAGAAAAACTGTTTTTT
TRBV6-1,TRBJ1-1,.,.,CASTLRGGNTEAFF,TGTGCCAGCACCCTTCGGGGCGGGAACACTGAAGCTTTCTTT
TRBV14,TRBJ2-2,.,.,CASSQVSPGELFF,TGTGCCAGCAGCCAAGTCAGCCCCGGGGAGCTGTTTTTT
TRBV6-5,TRBJ2-6,.,.,CASSPRFSGANVLTF,TGTGCCAGCAGCCCCAGGTTCTCTGGGGCCAACGTCCTGACTTTC